This is a list of T cell receptor beta chains from one sample in a study of T cells after yellow fever vaccination. TCRdb processed the 5' RACE reads anew with MiXCR; each CDR3 protein has one entry. The sample records around 330,000 distinct CDR3 sequences, around 3.6% being singletons. The sequenced sample was PBMCs, obtained on the day of the yellow fever booster vaccination. These TCRs come from a man between 18 and 35 years old who received the YFV17D yellow fever vaccine. CDR3s include the opening cysteine and the closing phenylalanine or tryptophan. The D gene is left open where the match is weak. Size is stated for part of the rows, as once, few or many counts, or as a class when the clone is expanded.

v_call,j_call,clone_size,d_call,cdr3_nt,cdr3_aa
TRBV6-5,TRBJ1-1,-,-,TGTGCCAGCAGTTATCAGCGGCTGAACACTGAAGCTTTCTTT,CASSYQRLNTEAFF
TRBV5-4,TRBJ2-7,many,TRBD2,TGTGCCAGCAGCTTCAGCGGGGGGGCCAGGGAGCAGTACTTC,CASSFSGGAREQYF
TRBV7-7,TRBJ2-1,many,-,TGTGCCAGCAGCTTAGGCGATCCGAATGAGCAGTTCTTC,CASSLGDPNEQFF
TRBV9,TRBJ1-1,few,TRBD1,TGTGCCAGCAGGGGGACAGGATACACTGAAGCTTTCTTT,CASRGTGYTEAFF
TRBV5-4,TRBJ2-3,many,TRBD2,TGTGCCAGCGGCGGACTAGCGGGGGACCCCAGCACAGATACGCAGTATTTT,CASGGLAGDPSTDTQYF
TRBV19,TRBJ1-2,-,TRBD1,TGTGCCAGTAGTCCCGGACAGGGGAGCTATGGCTACACCTTC,CASSPGQGSYGYTF
TRBV4-3,TRBJ2-2,many,-,TGCGCCAGCAGCCAAGATCCGCACAGGGAGGGAGGGGAGCTGTTTTTT,CASSQDPHREGGELFF
TRBV5-4,TRBJ2-5,many,-,TGTGCCAGCAACGGCCGGGACAAAGAAGAGACCCAGTACTTC,CASNGRDKEETQYF
TRBV7-2,TRBJ2-3,many,-,TGTGCCAGCAGCTTCGGCCCAGGGGGGGCCGCAGATACGCAGTATTTT,CASSFGPGGAADTQYF
TRBV7-9,TRBJ1-2,many,-,TGTGCCAGCAGCTTCGACAGTAACTATGGCTACACCTTC,CASSFDSNYGYTF
TRBV6-5,TRBJ1-3,few,-,TGTGCCAGTCACGTCGGGAACACCATATATTTT,CASHVGNTIYF
TRBV7-9,TRBJ1-6,many,TRBD1,TGTGCCAGCAGTCCTCGGACAGGAGAGACTTCACCCCTCCACTTT,CASSPRTGETSPLHF
TRBV12-3/TRBV12-4,TRBJ1-1,-,-,TGTGCCAGCACCACTGGGACGGCTGAAGCTTTCTTT,CASTTGTAEAFF
TRBV5-5,TRBJ2-5,-,TRBD2,TGTGCCAGCAGCGCCGGGACTAGCGGCGCCCGTCAAGAGACCCAGTACTTC,CASSAGTSGARQETQYF
TRBV4-3,TRBJ2-5,many,-,TGCGCCAGCAGCCAAGAGTCGGGGGGCCTTCCCCACCAACACGAGACCCAGTACTTC,CASSQESGGLPHQHETQYF
TRBV6-5,TRBJ1-3,few,-,TGTGCCAGCAGGCCGGGTCTCTCTGGAAACACCATATATTTT,CASRPGLSGNTIYF
TRBV4-2,TRBJ2-7,many,-,TGTGCCAGCAGCCAAGATCCCACAAACGAGCAGTACTTC,CASSQDPTNEQYF
TRBV28,TRBJ1-2,many,-,TGTGCCAGCATGATAGGATCTGGCTACACCTTC,CASMIGSGYTF
TRBV5-1,TRBJ2-1,many,TRBD1,TGCGCCAGCAGCCTGGGGGTGACAGGGGTACGGGAGCAGTTCTTC,CASSLGVTGVREQFF
TRBV19,TRBJ2-7,few,TRBD1,TGTGCCAGTAGCCGGACAGGGAACCACGAGCAGTACTTC,CASSRTGNHEQYF
TRBV7-9,TRBJ1-5,-,-,TGTGCCAGCAGCCCCGGGCCTGGGGAGCCCCAGCATTTT,CASSPGPGEPQHF